This TCR beta chain comes out of a study of blood T cell repertoires in COVID-19. Data came from immunoSEQ multiplex PCR; TCRdb stores just in-frame clones and leaves some out. The repertoire holds about 160,000 clones, approximately 90% seen once, with 10% in the top ten. In Seattle, patients joined the study during active infection and were tracked longitudinally. Germline loops: CDR1 GTSNPN, CDR2 SVGIG (reference sequence). Trimming shortened V by 0 bases and J by 7 bases, and 31 bases separated the two germline ends. The CDR3 has 20 residues. Sequenced input: peripheral blood. The V gene is TRBV30, the J gene TRBJ2-4; no clear D gene. The sequence derives from a woman between 65 and 79 years old with COVID-19, enrolled during active disease. The CDR3 sequence: CAWSVYYGQLGTPPGNIQYF. The CDR3 DNA reads TGTGCCTGGAGTGTATACTATGGTCAGCTCGGCACACCGCCTGGGAACATTCAGTACTTC. The full variable domain, completed using reference TRBV30 and TRBJ2-4, is SQTIHQWPATLVQPVGSPLSLECTVEGTSNPNLYWYRQAAGRGLQLLFYSVGIGQISSEVPQNLSASRPQDRQFILSSKKLLLSDSGFYLCAWSVYYGQLGTPPGNIQYFGAGTRLSVL.